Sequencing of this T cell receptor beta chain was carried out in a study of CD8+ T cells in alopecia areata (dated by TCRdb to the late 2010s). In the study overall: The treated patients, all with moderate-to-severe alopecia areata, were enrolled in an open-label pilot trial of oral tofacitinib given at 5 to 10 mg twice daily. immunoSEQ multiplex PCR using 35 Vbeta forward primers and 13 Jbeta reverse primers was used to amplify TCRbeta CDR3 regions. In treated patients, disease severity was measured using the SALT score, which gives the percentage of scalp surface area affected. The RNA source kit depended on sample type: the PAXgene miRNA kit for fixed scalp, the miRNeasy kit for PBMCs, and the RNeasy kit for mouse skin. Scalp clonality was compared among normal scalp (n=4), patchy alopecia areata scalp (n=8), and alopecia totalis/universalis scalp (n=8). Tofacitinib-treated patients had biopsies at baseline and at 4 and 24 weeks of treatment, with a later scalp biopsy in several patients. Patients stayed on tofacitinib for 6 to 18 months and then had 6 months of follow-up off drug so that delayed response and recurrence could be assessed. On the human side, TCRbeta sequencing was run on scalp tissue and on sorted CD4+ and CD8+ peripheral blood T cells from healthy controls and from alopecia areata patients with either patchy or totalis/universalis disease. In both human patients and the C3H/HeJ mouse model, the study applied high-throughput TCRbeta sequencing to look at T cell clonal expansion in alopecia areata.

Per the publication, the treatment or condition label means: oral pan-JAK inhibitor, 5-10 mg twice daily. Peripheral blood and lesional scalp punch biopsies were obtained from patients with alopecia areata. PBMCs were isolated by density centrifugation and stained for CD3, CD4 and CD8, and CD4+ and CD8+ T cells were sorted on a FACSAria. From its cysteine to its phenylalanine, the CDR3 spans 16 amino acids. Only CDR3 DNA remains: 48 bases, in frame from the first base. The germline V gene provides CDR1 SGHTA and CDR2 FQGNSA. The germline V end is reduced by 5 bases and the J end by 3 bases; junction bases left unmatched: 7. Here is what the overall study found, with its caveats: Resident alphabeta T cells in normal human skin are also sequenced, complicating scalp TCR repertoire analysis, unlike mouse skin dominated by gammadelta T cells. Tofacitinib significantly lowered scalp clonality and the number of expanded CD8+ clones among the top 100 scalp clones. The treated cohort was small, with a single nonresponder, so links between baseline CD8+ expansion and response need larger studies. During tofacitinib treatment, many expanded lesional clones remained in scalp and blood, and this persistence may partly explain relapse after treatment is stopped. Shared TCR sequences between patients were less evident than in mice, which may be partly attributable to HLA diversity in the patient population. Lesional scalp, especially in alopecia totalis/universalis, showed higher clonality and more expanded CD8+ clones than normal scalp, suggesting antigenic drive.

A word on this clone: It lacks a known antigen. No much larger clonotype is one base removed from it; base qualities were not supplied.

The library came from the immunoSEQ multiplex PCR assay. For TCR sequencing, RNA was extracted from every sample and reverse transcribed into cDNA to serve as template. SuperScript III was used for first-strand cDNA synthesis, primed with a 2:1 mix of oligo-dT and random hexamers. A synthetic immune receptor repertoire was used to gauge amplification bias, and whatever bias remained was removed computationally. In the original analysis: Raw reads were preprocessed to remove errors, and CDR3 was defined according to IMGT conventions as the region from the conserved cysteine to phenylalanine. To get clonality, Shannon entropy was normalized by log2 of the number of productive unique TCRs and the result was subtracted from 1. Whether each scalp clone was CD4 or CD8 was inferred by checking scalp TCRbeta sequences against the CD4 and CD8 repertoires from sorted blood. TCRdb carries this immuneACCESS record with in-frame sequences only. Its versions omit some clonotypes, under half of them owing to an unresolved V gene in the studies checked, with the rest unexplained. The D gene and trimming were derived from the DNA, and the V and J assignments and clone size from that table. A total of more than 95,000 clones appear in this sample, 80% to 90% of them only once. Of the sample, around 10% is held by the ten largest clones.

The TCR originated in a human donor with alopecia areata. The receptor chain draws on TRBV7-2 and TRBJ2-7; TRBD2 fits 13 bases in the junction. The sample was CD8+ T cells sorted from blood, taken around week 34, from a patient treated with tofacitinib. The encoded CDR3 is CASSVLAGGLSYEQYF. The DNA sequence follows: TGTGCCAGCAGCGTACTAGCGGGAGGGTTGAGCTACGAGCAGTACTTC.